One TCR beta chain is described in this entry. Its antigen is undetermined. After constant-region reverse-primer amplification, full-length variable regions underwent semi-nested PCR with Nested Universal Primer A. A single record per CDR3 protein comes from TCRdb applying MiXCR to the 5' RACE reads. The table shows 20,000 to 25,000 distinct CDR3 sequences, with more than 25% occurring only once. Regarding the study as a whole: Tumor memory CD4+ T cell TCR gene usage clustered with blood and lymph node memory CD4+ cells and lymph node naive CD4+ cells.

Germline V lookup: CDR1 MNHEY, CDR2 SVGAGI. This CDR3 has 15 residues. Trimming removed 5 bases at V and 0 bases at J, with 14 bases between. The chain uses TRBV6-5 and TRBJ2-7, with D possibly being TRBD1 (6 bases). Sequences were obtained from tumor-infiltrating naive CD4+ T cells sorted from the breast tumor. The subset was: naive CD4+ T cells, CD4+CD45RA+CD25-. The TCR originated in a female donor with breast cancer. CDR3 residues: CASSPAGVSSYEQYF. The CDR3 DNA reads TGTGCCAGCAGTCCCGCAGGGGTTAGCTCCTACGAGCAGTACTTC.